Below, one T cell receptor beta chain is given with its context. What it binds is not known. These data come from a study of T cells after yellow fever vaccination. By 5'RACE template switching, TCR cDNA was produced, with a universal primer site and UMIs added in the process. TCRdb used MiXCR to reprocess the 5' RACE reads, holding one entry per CDR3 protein. Among 450,000 to 600,000 distinct CDR3 sequences, 17% were seen once, and the ten largest hold 15% to 20%. Whole-study results and caveats: Contaminating bulk clonotypes could be abundant in FACS-sorted repertoires.

This CDR3 is 14 amino acids long. Deletions cut 7 bases from V and 6 bases from J, with 19 bases between. From germline, CDR1 is MNHNS and CDR2 SASEGT. This sequence originates from a man aged 18 to 29 who received the YFV17D yellow fever vaccine. The chain combines TRBV6-1 with TRBJ2-7; possibly TRBD2 for D (6 bases). The starting material was PBMCs, obtained more than 4 days after the first yellow fever vaccination. The CDR3 nucleotides read TGTGCCAGCAATAACGCGGGGAGGCTCGGCGAGCAGTACTTC. It is translated as CASNNAGRLGEQYF.